One sample yielded the 25 T cell receptor beta chains listed below, sequenced in a study of regulatory T cells in long-lasting Graves disease. Indicated time point: persistent/refractory GD, antithyroid drugs over 5 years with positive TRAb. There was RNA extracted from PBMCs, and the TCR library was made from it. For TCR beta, libraries came from iRepertoire HTBI primers and Arm-PCR of CDR3 regions. TCRdb fed the multiplex PCR reads into MiXCR, producing one record per CDR3 protein. The data contain a few hundred thousand distinct CDR3 sequences, less than 25% of them seen just once; the ten biggest clones take up around 12%. The sequencing used peripheral blood mononuclear cells (PBMCs), collected when the disease was refractory, from a patient treated with antithyroid drugs. The source is a female donor with Graves disease.

Points on this clonotype: A read error may be the cause here, since a much bigger clone is one base away. The rearrangement joins TRBV7-2 to TRBJ2-7, with 9 bases that match TRBD1. The ends lost 4 bases at V and 5 bases at J; junction bases unmatched: 6. CDR1 is SGHTA and CDR2 is FQGNSA in the germline V gene. CDR3 length: 14 residues. This CDR3 reads CASSSQGAINEQYF. CDR3 bases: TGTGCCAGCAGCTCACAGGGGGCGATCAACGAGCAGTACTTC.

Only a few counts were recorded for this clonotype. The chain couples TRBV3-1 to TRBJ1-1; 8 nucleotides align to TRBD1. V shed 6 bases, J shed 4 bases, and the junction held 7 bases outside the gene matches. From germline, CDR1 is LGHDT and CDR2 YNNKEL (reference sequence). The CDR3 loop spans 14 amino acids. CDR3 sequence reads: CASSQQGGITEAFF. The CDR3 bases are TGTGCCAGCAGTCAACAGGGGGGAATCACTGAAGCTTTCTTT.

This clonotype has more than one count but fewer than ten. V usage is TRBV7-3 and J usage is TRBJ2-7; 11 bases map to TRBD2. The CDR3 totals 17 residues. Losses at the gene ends were 1 base for V and 2 bases for J; bases not matched to a gene: 7. In germline, CDR1 is SGHTA, CDR2 FQGTGA. CDR3 in DNA: TGTGCCAGCAGCTTAAGTGGGGGTAGCGGGGGGGCCTACGAGCAGTACTTC. Its translation is CASSLSGGSGGAYEQYF.

This clonotype showed up just a few times. CDR3 amino acids: CAISESGTAEKLFF. CDR3 sequence (DNA): TGTGCCATCAGTGAGTCGGGGACAGCCGAAAAACTGTTTTTT. This chain connects TRBV10-3 to TRBJ1-4; 7 positions agree with TRBD1. CDR1 ENHRY and CDR2 SYGVKD come from the germline V gene. Unmatched junction bases numbered 3, after V lost 0 bases and J lost 8 bases. This CDR3 has 14 residues.

This clonotype appeared a few times. The chain is built from TRBV6-2 or TRBV6-3 and TRBJ2-6; D may correspond to TRBD1 or TRBD2 (6 bases each). This CDR3 has 21 amino acids. V was clipped by 2 bases and J by 0 bases, with 23 bases between them. CDR1 is MNHEY and CDR2 is SVGEGT in the germline V gene. In DNA, the CDR3 is TGTGCCAGCAGTTACACAGCTTCGAGGGGGGTACCGTACTCTGGGGCCAACGTCCTGACTTTC. Residues: CASSYTASRGVPYSGANVLTF.

This clonotype was observed many times. The rearrangement joins TRBV6-1 to TRBJ2-2; D is uncertain. V shed 7 bases and J shed 0 bases, with 9 bases lying between them. The CDR3 length is 14 residues. Germline V gene lookup returns CDR1 MNHNS and CDR2 SASEGT. The CDR3 loop reads CASKRYANTGELFF. CDR3 bases: TGTGCCAGCAAAAGATACGCGAACACCGGGGAGCTGTTTTTT.

Comments on this clonotype: Since a much larger clone is just one base distant, this may be a read error. The chain is built from TRBV6-1 and TRBJ2-7, with a tentative D call TRBD2 (5 bases). CDR3 size: 12 residues. Germline V gives CDR1 MNHNS, CDR2 SASEGT. The CDR3 nucleotides read TGTGCCGGCAGAACCCGGGACTACGAGCAGTACTTC. It translates to CAGRTRDYEQYF.

This clonotype was counted between two and nine times. This chain joins TRBV28 and TRBJ1-1; weak D call: TRBD2 (6 bases). The DNA end lines up better with TRBJ2-3; the J call may be wrong. Germline V CDR1 and CDR2: MDHEN, SYDVKM. CDR3 length: 12 amino acids. The CDR3 nucleotides read TGTGCCAGCAGTCCGTGGAGGGGTTCGCAGTATTTT. The encoded protein is CASSPWRGSQYF.

This clonotype came up a few times. The chain links TRBV6-5 to TRBJ1-4, with a possible D match to TRBD1 (6 bases). CDR3 size: 15 residues. Per germline, CDR1 MNHEY and CDR2 SVGAGI. V lost 2 bases and J 5 bases, leaving 12 bases between the germline ends. CDR3 loop: CASSYVWGANEKLFF. CDR3 nucleotide sequence: TGTGCCAGCAGTTACGTTTGGGGGGCGAATGAAAAACTGTTTTTT.

This clonotype was recorded at least ten times. This sequence joins TRBV7-2 and TRBJ2-7; D is possibly TRBD1 (6 bases). Trimming stripped 5 bases from V and 2 bases from J, with 13 bases between. CDR1 SGHTA and CDR2 FQGNSA come from the germline V gene. This CDR3 is built from 14 residues. The CDR3 sequence is CASSPGQIPYEQYF. CDR3 coding DNA: TGTGCCAGCAGCCCTGGACAGATACCCTACGAGCAGTACTTC.

This clonotype was recorded many times. The chain is built from TRBV7-6 and TRBJ1-1; the D is unclear. Germline values: CDR1 SGHVS, CDR2 FNYEAQ. The CDR3 loop spans 14 amino acids. V gave up 0 bases and J gave up 1 base, with 6 bases separating them. The CDR3: CASSLAESNTEAFF. The CDR3 bases are TGTGCCAGCAGCTTAGCGGAATCGAACACTGAAGCTTTCTTT.

The table lists this clonotype with many counts. The CDR3 region is CASSFGGGEQYF. CDR3 DNA: TGTGCCAGCAGCTTTGGCGGTGGAGAGCAGTACTTC. V gene TRBV11-2 combines with J gene TRBJ2-7; the D is unclear. Germline assignment: CDR1 SGHAT and CDR2 FQNNGV. Trimming took off 3 bases at V and 7 bases at J, with 10 bases between the two ends. The CDR3 loop spans 12 amino acids. The full variable domain, rest sourced from reference TRBV11-2 and TRBJ2-7, is EAGVAQSPRYKIIEKRQSVAFWCNPISGHATLYWYQQILGQGPKLLIQFQNNGVVDDSQLPKDRFSAERLKGVDSTLKIQPAKLEDSAVYLCASSFGGGEQYFGPGTRLTVT.

This sequence joins TRBV28 and TRBJ2-7; 9 positions agree with TRBD1. This CDR3 comprises 15 residues. Germline V lookup: CDR1 MDHEN, CDR2 SYDVKM. After removal of 4 bases from V and 5 bases from J, the junction contained 9 bases not matched to a gene. The CDR3 sequence is CASSSAGTGLHEQYF. DNA of the CDR3: TGTGCCAGCAGTTCCGCCGGGACAGGGCTCCACGAGCAGTACTTC. Full variable domain (rest looked up from reference TRBV28 and TRBJ2-7): DVKVTQSSRYLVKRTGEKVFLECVQDMDHENMFWYRQDPGLGLRLIYFSYDVKMKEKGDIPEGYSVSREKKERFSLILESASTNQTSMYLCASSSAGTGLHEQYFGPGTRLTVT.

This clonotype was observed at least ten times. The J gene is TRBJ1-2, the V gene TRBV20-1; weak D call: TRBD1 (5 bases). This CDR3 has 12 residues. The V end lost 6 bases, the J end lost 5 bases, and 13 bases lay between the germline ends. Looked up from germline, CDR1 is DFQATT and CDR2 is SNEGSKA (reference sequence). The CDR3 bases are TGCAGTGCCCCGCAGGGAGGGTATGGCTACACCTTC. Protein sequence: CSAPQGGYGYTF.

The genes are TRBV5-4 and TRBJ2-7; no clear D gene. The V gene lost 4 bases and the J gene lost 0 bases, with 17 bases spanning the gap. In germline, CDR1 is SGHNT, CDR2 YYREEE (reference sequence). The CDR3 length is 16 residues. The CDR3 sequence: CASSPSSRVSSYEQYF. The CDR3 DNA follows: TGTGCCAGCAGCCCGAGCTCAAGGGTAAGCTCCTACGAGCAGTACTTC.

The sample holds many counts of this clonotype. The chain combines TRBV6-5 with TRBJ1-1; 9 bases align to TRBD1. CDR3 length equals 15 residues. V trimming: 2 bases; J trimming: 5 bases; junction bases outside the gene matches: 6. Germline assignment: CDR1 MNHEY and CDR2 SVGAGI. DNA of the CDR3: TGTGCCAGCAGTTACCTCGGACAGGGGAGGACTGAAGCTTTCTTT. Translation: CASSYLGQGRTEAFF.

This clonotype was observed a handful of times. CDR3 nucleotides: TGTGCCAGCAGCTTAGCGGTGCATGGCTACGAGCAGTACTTC. The encoded protein is CASSLAVHGYEQYF. The chain is built from TRBV11-2 and TRBJ2-7; D gene ambiguous. Germline V lookup: CDR1 SGHAT, CDR2 FQNNGV. V lost 1 base and J 3 bases, leaving 10 bases between the germline ends. CDR3 length: 14 residues.

The rearrangement links TRBV6-1 to TRBJ2-4, with D perhaps matching TRBD2 (6 bases). This CDR3 comprises 13 residues. Germline CDR1 and CDR2: MNHNS and SASEGT. Trimming cost V 5 bases and J 9 bases, with 14 bases left between them. Written as DNA, the CDR3 is TGTGCCAGCAGTCTTGGGCAGGGAGGCATTCAGTACTTC. Protein product: CASSLGQGGIQYF.

This clonotype was observed a handful of times. The chain has TRBV20-1 and TRBJ1-2, with D perhaps TRBD1 (6 bases). V lost 0 bases to trimming and J lost 6 bases, with 20 bases between them. This CDR3 spans 16 amino acids. CDR1 is DFQATT and CDR2 is SNEGSKA in the germline V gene (reference sequence). CDR3 sequence reads: CSARDQWGQGRNGYTF. CDR3 DNA: TGCAGTGCTAGAGATCAATGGGGGCAGGGGCGCAATGGCTACACCTTC.

This clonotype showed up just a few times. The V and J genes are TRBV5-1 and TRBJ1-1; no clear D gene. Trimming shortened V by 1 base and J by 8 bases, and 18 bases separated the two germline ends. The CDR3 has 15 amino acids. Per the germline V gene, CDR1 is SGHRS and CDR2 is YFSETQ. CDR3 nucleotides: TGCGCCAGCAGCTTGAGGAGGCAGGCCCTCGGGGAAGCTTTCTTT. Translation: CASSLRRQALGEAFF.

This clonotype was detected many times. The chain recombines TRBV7-2 with TRBJ1-2; D is ambiguous. The CDR3 is 13 residues long. Germline CDR1 SGHTA, CDR2 FQGNSA. The germline V and J ends were trimmed by 2 bases and 3 bases, with 7 bases remaining between them. The CDR3 sequence is CASSLQAYYGYTF. CDR3 coding DNA: TGTGCCAGCAGCTTACAGGCCTACTATGGCTACACCTTC.

The CDR3 reads CSVDINTEAFF. CDR3 nucleotide sequence: TGCAGCGTGGATATAAACACTGAAGCTTTCTTT. The chain is built from TRBV29-1 and TRBJ1-1; D remains ambiguous. The germline V gene has CDR1 SQVTM and CDR2 ANQGSEA. Trimming stripped 6 bases from V and 2 bases from J, with 7 bases between. This CDR3 is 11 amino acids long. Combining the CDR3 with reference TRBV29-1 and TRBJ1-1 gives the whole variable domain SAVISQKPSRDICQRGTSLTIQCQVDSQVTMMFWYRQQPGQSLTLIATANQGSEATYESGFVIDKFPISRPNLTFSTLTVSNMSPEDSSIYLCSVDINTEAFFGQGTRLTVV.

This clonotype turned up a few times. The V and J genes are TRBV19 and TRBJ1-5, with a weak D call TRBD1 (5 bases). This CDR3 is 13 amino acids long. Germline CDR1 is LNHDA and CDR2 is SQIVND (reference sequence). With 7 bases removed from V and 4 bases from J, the gap between germline ends came to 11 bases. In nucleotides, the CDR3 is TGTGCCAGTACCGTAGACAGTAATCAGCCCCAGCATTTT. Translating gives CASTVDSNQPQHF.

This chain links TRBV29-1 with TRBJ1-2; TRBD1 is a possible D gene (6 bases). The CDR3 contains 14 residues. V shed 5 bases and J shed 4 bases, with 17 bases lying between them. CDR1 SQVTM and CDR2 ANQGSEA come from the germline V gene. In DNA form, the CDR3 reads TGCAGCGTTAGTAAAGGGGACACGGGCTATGGCTACACCTTC. As protein: CSVSKGDTGYGYTF.

This chain joins TRBV3-1 and TRBJ2-2; unclear D gene. CDR1 and CDR2 (germline): LGHDT, YNNKEL (reference sequence). V lost 0 bases to trimming and J lost 6 bases, with 8 bases between them. The CDR3 spans 14 residues. CDR3 sequence: CASSQDPVPGELFF. CDR3 nucleotides: TGTGCCAGCAGCCAAGATCCCGTTCCCGGGGAGCTGTTTTTT.